This T cell receptor (beta chain) derives from a study of shared clonotypes between healthy human individuals. Produced via immunoSEQ multiplex PCR; TCRdb's table is partial and in-frame only. The sample includes approximately 1.5 million clones, 98% to 99% of them seen just once. The ends were cut back, 0 bases at V and 0 bases at J, with 9 bases in the middle. CDR1 and CDR2 (germline): LNHDA, SQIVND (reference sequence). The CDR3 has 16 residues. The source is a young man in good health. The sequenced sample consisted of naive CD4+ T cells sorted from blood. Stated subset: CD45RA+ positively selected. The genes are TRBV19 and TRBJ1-5, with D unresolved. For the CDR3, the DNA is TGTGCCAGTAGTATAGAGGCCGGGTTTAGCAATCAGCCCCAGCATTTT. Protein: CASSIEAGFSNQPQHF.